Below are 2 T cell receptor beta chains sequenced from a single sample in a study of graft-versus-host responses after intestinal transplantation. Their antigens remain unidentified. The table came from immunoSEQ multiplex PCR; TCRdb's copy has only in-frame clones and leaves some out. The repertoire includes 90,000 to 120,000 clones, 87% of them detected once, and around 0.7% sits in the top ten. The input for sequencing was unstimulated CD4+ T cells sorted from spleen or lymph node cells, taken before transplant. The receptors stem from a human donor who was the organ donor for an intestinal transplant.

In its sample, this clone was seen a few times. The chain is built from TRBV4-3 and TRBJ1-2, with D perhaps TRBD1 (5 bases). V dropped 5 bases and J dropped 0 bases, with 13 bases sitting between them. CDR1 is LGHNA and CDR2 is YSLEER in the germline V gene. The CDR3 has 15 residues. The CDR3 DNA follows: TGCGCCAGCAGCGGGACCCCGAGAGCTAACTATGGCTACACCTTC. It translates to CASSGTPRANYGYTF.

The chain recombines TRBV18 with TRBJ1-2; D uncertain. CDR1 and CDR2 from the germline V gene are KGHSH and LQKENI. Trimming took 3 bases from V and 6 from J, leaving 11 bases between them. The CDR3 consists of 13 residues. This CDR3 is CASSPTFMDGYTF. CDR3 bases: TGTGCCAGCTCACCTACCTTCATGGATGGCTACACCTTC.